What follows are 5 T cell receptor beta chains derived from one specimen sequenced in a study of follicular helper T cells after annual influenza vaccination. Generated by immunoSEQ multiplex PCR, the TCRdb table keeps only in-frame clones and is missing some. The sample yields 10,000 or so clones, less than 85% seen once. Sample: CXCR5- memory CD4+ T cells sorted from blood, taken 6 weeks after influenza vaccination. These receptors came from an adult who received the influenza vaccine.

DNA for the CDR3: TGTGCCAGCAAGTTGAGTCTTTGCGTACAAAGTCGGGCCAACGTCCTGACTTTC. Translated: CASKLSLCVQSRANVLTF. V usage is TRBV5-7 and J usage is TRBJ2-6; D ambiguous. TRBV5-7 is identified as an open reading frame with a role that is uncertain. V was clipped by 6 bases and J by 5 bases, with 24 bases between them. The CDR3 contains 18 residues.

This rearrangement joins TRBV27 to TRBJ1-2; D might be TRBD1 (6 bases). Trimming removed 2 bases from V and 1 base from J, with 8 bases in between. The CDR3 loop spans 14 amino acids. CDR1 and CDR2 from the germline V gene are MNHEY and SMNVEV (reference sequence). CDR3: CASSLDRFNYGYTF. The CDR3 DNA sequence: TGTGCCAGCAGTTTAGACAGGTTTAACTATGGCTACACCTTC.

The chain couples TRBV2 to TRBJ1-4; TRBD1 is a possible D gene (6 bases). This CDR3 is built from 17 residues. Trimming removed 5 bases from V and 1 base from J, with 17 bases in between. Germline CDR1 and CDR2: SNHLY and FYNNEI. CDR3 nucleotides: TGTGCCAGCAGTCCTCGGGGGGGGCTTTTAACTAATGAAAAACTGTTTTTT. This codes for CASSPRGGLLTNEKLFF.

The count of this clone is one. J is TRBJ1-4 and V is TRBV7-2; D call uncertain. From germline, CDR1 is SGHTA and CDR2 FQGNSA. CDR3 length: 13 amino acids. V gave up 5 bases and J gave up 8 bases, with 12 bases separating them. Written as DNA, the CDR3 is TGTGCCAGCAGCCAATCCAAGGGAGAAAAACTGTTTTTT. Its protein is CASSQSKGEKLFF.

The chain has TRBV5-1 and TRBJ1-5; D is possibly TRBD1 (5 bases). Trimming stripped 0 bases from V and 4 bases from J, with 11 bases between. In germline, CDR1 is SGHRS, CDR2 YFSETQ. The CDR3 consists of 15 residues. The CDR3 protein is CASSLDGGFNQPQHF. DNA for the CDR3: TGCGCCAGCAGCTTGGATGGGGGTTTTAATCAGCCCCAGCATTTT.